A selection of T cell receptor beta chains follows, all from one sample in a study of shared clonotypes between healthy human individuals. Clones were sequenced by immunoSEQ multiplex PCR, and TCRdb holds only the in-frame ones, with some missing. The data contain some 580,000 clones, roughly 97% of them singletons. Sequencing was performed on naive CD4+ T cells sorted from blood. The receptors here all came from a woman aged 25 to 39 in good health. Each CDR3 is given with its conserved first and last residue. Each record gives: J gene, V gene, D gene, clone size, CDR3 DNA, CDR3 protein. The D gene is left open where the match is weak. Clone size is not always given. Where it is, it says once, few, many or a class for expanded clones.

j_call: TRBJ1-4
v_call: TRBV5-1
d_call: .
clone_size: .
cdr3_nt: TGCGCCAGCAGCCCTTCGACGGTGAGGAATGAAAAACTGTTTTTT
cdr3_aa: CASSPSTVRNEKLFF

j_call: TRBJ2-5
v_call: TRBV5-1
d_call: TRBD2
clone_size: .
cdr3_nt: TGCGCCAGCAGCTTGTTAGCGGGAGCCCCAGAGACCCAGTACTTC
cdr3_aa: CASSLLAGAPETQYF

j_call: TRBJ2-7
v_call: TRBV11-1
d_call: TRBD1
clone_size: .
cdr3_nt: TGTGCCAGCAGCTTACTAGGACAGGTTCCCTACGAGCAGTACTTC
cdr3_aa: CASSLLGQVPYEQYF

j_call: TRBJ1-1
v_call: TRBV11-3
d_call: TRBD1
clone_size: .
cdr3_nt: TGTGCCAGCAGCTTAGTACAGGGGGGAGAAGCTTTCTTT
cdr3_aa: CASSLVQGGEAFF

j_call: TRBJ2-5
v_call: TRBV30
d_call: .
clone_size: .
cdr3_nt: TGTGCCTGGAGTGTACAAGGGGCACAGACCCAGTACTTC
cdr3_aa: CAWSVQGAQTQYF

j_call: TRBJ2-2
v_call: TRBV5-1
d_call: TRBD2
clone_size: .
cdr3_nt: TGCGCCAGCATCACTAGCGGCGCGAACACCGGGGAGCTGTTTTTT
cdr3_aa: CASITSGANTGELFF

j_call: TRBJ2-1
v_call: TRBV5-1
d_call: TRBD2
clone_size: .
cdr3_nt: TGCGCCAGCAGCTTGGATCTAGCGGGATCCAATGAGCAGTTCTTC
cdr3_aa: CASSLDLAGSNEQFF

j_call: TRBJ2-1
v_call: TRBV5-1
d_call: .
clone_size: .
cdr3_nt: TGCGCCAGCAGCTTGGGCAGCTACAATGAGCAGTTCTTC
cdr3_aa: CASSLGSYNEQFF

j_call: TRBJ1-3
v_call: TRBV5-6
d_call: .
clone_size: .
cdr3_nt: TGTGCCAGCAGCTCCCCCGGGACGCTCTCTGGAAACACCATATATTTT
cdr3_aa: CASSSPGTLSGNTIYF

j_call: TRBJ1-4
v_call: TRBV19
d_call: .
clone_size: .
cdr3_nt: TGTGCCAGTAGGGGCCCCCTCGGGACATCCGAAAAACTGTTTTTT
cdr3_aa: CASRGPLGTSEKLFF

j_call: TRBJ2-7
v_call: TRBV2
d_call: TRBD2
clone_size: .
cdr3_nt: TGTGCCAGCAGCGAGACTAGCGGGGGTTACGAGCAGTACTTC
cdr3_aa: CASSETSGGYEQYF

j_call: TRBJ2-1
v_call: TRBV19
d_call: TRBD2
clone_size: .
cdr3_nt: TGTGCCAGTAGTACCCCGGGACTAGACAATGAGCAGTTCTTC
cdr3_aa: CASSTPGLDNEQFF

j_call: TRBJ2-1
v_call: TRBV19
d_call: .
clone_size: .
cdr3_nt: TGTGCCAGTAGTATACAAACCCCCGCCTTAGGAGCGTCCTACAATGAGCAGTTCTTC
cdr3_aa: CASSIQTPALGASYNEQFF

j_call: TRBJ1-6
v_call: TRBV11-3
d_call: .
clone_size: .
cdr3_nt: TGTGCCAGCAGCTCTACACCTAATTCACCCCTCCACTTT
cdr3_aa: CASSSTPNSPLHF

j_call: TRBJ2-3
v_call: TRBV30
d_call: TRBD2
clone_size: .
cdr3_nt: TGTGCCTGGAGGGTCGGCGGGAGTACTGATACGCAGTATTTT
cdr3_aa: CAWRVGGSTDTQYF

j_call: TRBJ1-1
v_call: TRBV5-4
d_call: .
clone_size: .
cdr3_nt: TGTGCCAGCAGCTTGGTAGGAATTCCCATCAACACTGAAGCTTTCTTT
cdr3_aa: CASSLVGIPINTEAFF

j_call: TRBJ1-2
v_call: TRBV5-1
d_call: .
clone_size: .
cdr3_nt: TGCGCCAGCAGCTCGGCTGTTGCTGGCGGCTACACCTTC
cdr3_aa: CASSSAVAGGYTF

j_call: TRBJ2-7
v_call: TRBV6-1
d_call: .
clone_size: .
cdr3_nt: TGTGCCATCAATAGCTGGGTCTACGAGCAGTACTTC
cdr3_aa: CAINSWVYEQYF

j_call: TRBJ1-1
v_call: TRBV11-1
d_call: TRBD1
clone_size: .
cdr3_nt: TGTGCCAGCAGCTTAACAGGGGGGTTCGCCATGAACACTGAAGCTTTCTTT
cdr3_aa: CASSLTGGFAMNTEAFF

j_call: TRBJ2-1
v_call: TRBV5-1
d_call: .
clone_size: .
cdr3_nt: TGCGCCAGCAGTAAAGACTCAGCCCTCTACAATGAGCAGTTCTTC
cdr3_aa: CASSKDSALYNEQFF

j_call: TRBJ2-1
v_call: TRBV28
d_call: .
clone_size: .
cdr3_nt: TGTGCCAGCAGTTTAACCGCTCCAGGGGTCTACAATGAGCAGTTCTTC
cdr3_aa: CASSLTAPGVYNEQFF

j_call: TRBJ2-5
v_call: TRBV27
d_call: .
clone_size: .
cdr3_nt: TGTGCCAGCAGTTTATGGCGGGGTAGCTTAACGGAGACCCAGTACTTC
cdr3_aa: CASSLWRGSLTETQYF

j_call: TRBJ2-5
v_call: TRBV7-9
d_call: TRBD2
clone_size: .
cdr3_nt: TGTGCCAGCAGCTTACAGAGTAGCGGGAGTATAACCCAGTACTTC
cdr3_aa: CASSLQSSGSITQYF

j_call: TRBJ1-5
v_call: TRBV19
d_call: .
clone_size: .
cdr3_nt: TGTGCCAGTACCCTGGGGGAGGGTGAGAACAATCAGCCCCAGCATTTT
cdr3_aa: CASTLGEGENNQPQHF

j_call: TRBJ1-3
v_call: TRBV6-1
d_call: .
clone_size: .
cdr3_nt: TGTGCCAGCAGTGAAGTGTTGGGTTTCGGGGTCCGCTCTGGAAACACCATATATTTT
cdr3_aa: CASSEVLGFGVRSGNTIYF

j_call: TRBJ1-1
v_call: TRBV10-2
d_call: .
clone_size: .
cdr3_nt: TGCGCCAGCAGTGACTGGCGGGTGGACAGTCGAACAAGTGAAGCTTTCTTT
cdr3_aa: CASSDWRVDSRTSEAFF

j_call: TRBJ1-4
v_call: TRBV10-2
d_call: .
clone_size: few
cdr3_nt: TGCGCCAGCAGTGGGAGCGCAACTAATGAAAAACTGTTTTTT
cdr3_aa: CASSGSATNEKLFF

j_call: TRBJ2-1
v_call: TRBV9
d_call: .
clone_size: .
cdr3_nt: TGTGCCAGCAGCGTAGCTGTAGGTGGGAGCGGGTACAATGAGCAGTTCTTC
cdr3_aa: CASSVAVGGSGYNEQFF

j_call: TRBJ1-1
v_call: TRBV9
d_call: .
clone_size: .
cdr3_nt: TGTGCCAGCAGCGTAGATACGTTCTACACTGAAGCTTTCTTT
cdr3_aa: CASSVDTFYTEAFF

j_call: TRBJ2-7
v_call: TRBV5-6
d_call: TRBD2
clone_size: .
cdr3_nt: TGTGCCAGCAGCTCACTAGCGGGAGAATACGAGCAGTACTTC
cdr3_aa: CASSSLAGEYEQYF

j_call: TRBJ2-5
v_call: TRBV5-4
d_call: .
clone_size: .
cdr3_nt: TGTGCCAGCAGCGTTGGCTTTACCCTGGGGGAGACCCAGTACTTC
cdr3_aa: CASSVGFTLGETQYF

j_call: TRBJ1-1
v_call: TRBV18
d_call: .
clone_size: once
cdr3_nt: TGTGCCAGCTCACCAGGGGGCAGGGGCACTGAAGCTTTCTTT
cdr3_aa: CASSPGGRGTEAFF

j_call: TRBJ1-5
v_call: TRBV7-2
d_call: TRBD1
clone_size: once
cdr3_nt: TGTGCCAGCAGCGCACGGACAGGTAGCAATCAGCCCCAGCATTTT
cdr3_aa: CASSARTGSNQPQHF

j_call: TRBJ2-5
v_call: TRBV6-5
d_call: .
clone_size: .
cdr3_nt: TGTGCCAGCAGTTACGACTTAACTGAGACCCAGTACTTC
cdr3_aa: CASSYDLTETQYF

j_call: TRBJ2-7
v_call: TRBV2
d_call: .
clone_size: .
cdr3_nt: TGTGCCAGCAGTGCCCCCTACGAGCAGTACTTC
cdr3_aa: CASSAPYEQYF

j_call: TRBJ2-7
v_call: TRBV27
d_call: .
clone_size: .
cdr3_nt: TGTGCCAGCAGTACCCAAGGGGTGGGGATTTACGAGCAGTACTTC
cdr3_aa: CASSTQGVGIYEQYF

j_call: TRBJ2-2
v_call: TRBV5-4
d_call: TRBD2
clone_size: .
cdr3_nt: TGTGCCAGCAGCTTGACTCCAGGCGGGAGGGCGTCAGGGGAGCTGTTTTTT
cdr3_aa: CASSLTPGGRASGELFF

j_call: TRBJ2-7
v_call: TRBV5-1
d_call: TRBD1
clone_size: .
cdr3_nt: TGCGCCAGCAGCATGACAGGGTTCCACGAGCAGTACTTC
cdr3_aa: CASSMTGFHEQYF

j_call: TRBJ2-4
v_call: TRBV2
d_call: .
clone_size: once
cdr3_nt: TGTGCCAGCAGTGCGGGATCACTAAACATTCAGTACTTC
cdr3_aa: CASSAGSLNIQYF

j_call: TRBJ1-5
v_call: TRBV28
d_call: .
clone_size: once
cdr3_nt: TGTGCCAGCAAGGAGGGCAGCGATCAGCCCCAGCATTTT
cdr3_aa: CASKEGSDQPQHF

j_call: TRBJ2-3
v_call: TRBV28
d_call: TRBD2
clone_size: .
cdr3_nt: TGTGCCAGCAGTCGAAGCGGGATTGGGACAGATACGCAGTATTTT
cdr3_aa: CASSRSGIGTDTQYF

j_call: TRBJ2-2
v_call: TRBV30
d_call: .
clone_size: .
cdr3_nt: TGTGCCTGGAGTAAGACCAACTGGGGTCGAGCCGGGGAGCTGTTTTTT
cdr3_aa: CAWSKTNWGRAGELFF

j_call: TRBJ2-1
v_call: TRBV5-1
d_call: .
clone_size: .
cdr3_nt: TGCGCCAGCAGTTACTCGACAGCAAACAATGAGCAGTTCTTC
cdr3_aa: CASSYSTANNEQFF

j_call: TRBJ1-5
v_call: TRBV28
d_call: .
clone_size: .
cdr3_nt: TGTGCCAGCAGTTTGAAGATTGGGAATCAGCCCCAGCATTTT
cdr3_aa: CASSLKIGNQPQHF

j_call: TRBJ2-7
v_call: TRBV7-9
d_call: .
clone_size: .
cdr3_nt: TGTGCCAGCAGCTCCCAAGCCCCCGGGCTGAGGGCGCGACAGGTCGAGCAGTACTTC
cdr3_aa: CASSSQAPGLRARQVEQYF

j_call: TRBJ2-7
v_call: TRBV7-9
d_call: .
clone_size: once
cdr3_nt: TGTGCCAGCAGCTCGGATATGAAGCCACTTCACGAGCAGTACTTC
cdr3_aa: CASSSDMKPLHEQYF

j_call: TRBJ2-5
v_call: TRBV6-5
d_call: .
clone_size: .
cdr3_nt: TGTGCCAGCAGTTACGAGGGAGGAGAGGCGGAGACCCAGTACTTC
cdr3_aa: CASSYEGGEAETQYF

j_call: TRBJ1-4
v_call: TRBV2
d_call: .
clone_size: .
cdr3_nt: TGTGCCAGCAGTGGGTTAGTCGGGACTGGTGAAAAACTGTTTTTT
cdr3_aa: CASSGLVGTGEKLFF

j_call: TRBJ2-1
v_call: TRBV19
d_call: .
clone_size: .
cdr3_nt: TGTGCCAGTATGGCCCTAAGCTCCTACAATGAGCAGTTCTTC
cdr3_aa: CASMALSSYNEQFF

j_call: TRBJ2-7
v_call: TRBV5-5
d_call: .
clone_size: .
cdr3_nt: TGTGCCAGCAGCTTTTTTGACTTGACAGCAGTCTACGAGCAGTACTTC
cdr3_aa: CASSFFDLTAVYEQYF

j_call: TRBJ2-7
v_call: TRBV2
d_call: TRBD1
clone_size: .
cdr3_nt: TGTGCCAGCAACGTGGGACAGGAGTTCTACGAGCAGTACTTC
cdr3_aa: CASNVGQEFYEQYF

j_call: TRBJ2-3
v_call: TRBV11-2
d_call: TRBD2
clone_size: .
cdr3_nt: TGTGCCAGCAGCCCCCACAATGAGGGACTAGCGGTCACAGATACGCAGTATTTT
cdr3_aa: CASSPHNEGLAVTDTQYF